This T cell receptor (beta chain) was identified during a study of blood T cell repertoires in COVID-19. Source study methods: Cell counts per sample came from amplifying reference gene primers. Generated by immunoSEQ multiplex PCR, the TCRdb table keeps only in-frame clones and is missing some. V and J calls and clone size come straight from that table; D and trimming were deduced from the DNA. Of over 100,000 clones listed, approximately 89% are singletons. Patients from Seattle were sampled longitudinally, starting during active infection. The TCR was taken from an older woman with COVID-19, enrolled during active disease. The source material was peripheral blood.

The CDR3 DNA sequence: TGTGCCAGCAGTGCGATGGGGGGTTACAATGAGCAGTTCTTC. Translation: CASSAMGGYNEQFF. The chain recombines TRBV27 with TRBJ2-1, with D perhaps TRBD2 (6 bases). The CDR3 spans 14 residues. Germline V gene sequence: CDR1 MNHEY, CDR2 SMNVEV (reference sequence). Deletions cut 5 bases from V and 4 bases from J, with 12 bases between.